This T cell receptor beta chain was found in a study of cytomegalovirus exposure and HLA in healthy donors. The donors gave bone marrow, and they were healthy. It was with 60 Vbeta and 13 Jbeta primers that the PCR ran. TCRdb keeps only in-frame clones here, not all; method: immunoSEQ multiplex PCR. The table shows 100,000 to 150,000 clones, with roughly 82% occurring only once. With respect to this clone: Relative to the germline gene, one junction end is altered; a read error may explain this.

The sequence was obtained from a male donor in good health and CMV-seropositive. What was sequenced was PBMCs.

Written as DNA, the CDR3 is TGCAGTGCTAGGGCCGGACATTTC. It is translated as CSARAGHF. The chain has TRBV20-1 and TRBJ2-7, with D possibly matching TRBD1 (5 bases). The CDR3 spans 8 residues. Germline lookup yields CDR1 DFQATT and CDR2 SNEGSKA (reference sequence).